The rows below give T cell receptor beta chains drawn from one sample of a study of T cell changes during pregnancy in multiple sclerosis. The assay was immunoSEQ multiplex PCR, and TCRdb's table has in-frame clones only and misses some. Of 55,000 to 70,000 clones listed, 89% are singletons. The material sequenced was peripheral blood, taken in the first trimester of pregnancy. Receptor source: a female donor with multiple sclerosis, enrolled in a pregnancy study. CDR3s include the opening cysteine and the closing phenylalanine or tryptophan. The order of the fields is V gene, CDR3 protein.

TRBV7-6	CASSFGGTAYNEQFF
TRBV30	CAWSAWLGTSTYEQYF
TRBV19	CASSIGDTQYF
TRBV18	CASSHSEVGDGYTF
TRBV7-2	CASSPLAGGNTGELFF
TRBV9	CASSARQVMNTEAFF
TRBV4-3	CASSQDRTGPKTQYF
TRBV4-2	CASSPRQGEQYF
TRBV25-1	CASSAAGDYEQYF
TRBV19	CATRGQGEVYGYTF
TRBV28	CASSLGEKTGRTEAFF
TRBV6-5	CASSYRSGVSGGYTF
TRBV6-5	CASSFTGSSTDTQYF
TRBV9	CASSVGSGTEAFF
TRBV7-2	CASSTGGFIGYTF
TRBV13	CASSYRDTNTGELFF
TRBV10-2	CASSDLSTAVEQFF
TRBV27	CASSLSDFWGGLNNEQFF
TRBV18	CASSRPGLAGVFSGELFF
TRBV27	CASRPDLSTGNTIYF
TRBV30	CAWGEQGSQPQHF
TRBV30	CASDRGEKLFF
TRBV4-3	CASSQAPGHGGSNQPQHF
TRBV4-3	CASSQGRTGGNTIYF
TRBV6-5	CASRNRAPRGYTIYF
TRBV18	CASSPNQETQYF